This entry describes one T cell receptor (beta chain). Antigen unknown. The sample belongs to a study of T cells in localized non-small cell lung cancer. Whole-study findings and limits: The greatest T cell clonality was found in uninvolved adjacent lung (higher than in tumor). Researchers found a median approximately 55 of the top 100 tumor clones in adjacent lung. Only one tumor region was sequenced, so heterogeneity remains possible. Higher blood T cell density tracked longer overall survival.

The assay was immunoSEQ multiplex PCR, and TCRdb's table has in-frame clones only and misses some. The sample lists about 41,000 clones; approximately 83% were seen once. Germline assignment: CDR1 LNHDA and CDR2 SQIVND (reference sequence). The CDR3 is 14 residues long. V was clipped by 7 bases and J by 7 bases, with 19 bases between them. This receptor was taken from a man between 35 and 75 years old with stage II lung adenocarcinoma. The chain uses TRBV19 and TRBJ1-1; D is ambiguous. The sequencing here drew on PBMCs, taken before any cancer treatment. The CDR3 protein is CASTGRRGTLEAFF. In DNA form, the CDR3 reads TGTGCCAGTACCGGGCGGAGAGGAACACTTGAAGCTTTCTTT.